One and the same sample provided the 5 T cell receptor beta chains below, sequenced in a study of blood T cell repertoires in COVID-19. Profiling relied on immunoSEQ multiplex PCR, and the TCRdb table lists in-frame clones only, not all of them. The sample includes over 10,000 clones, roughly 89% of them seen just once. The sequenced sample was peripheral blood. The receptors originated from a human donor with active COVID-19. The donor label of this sample is uncertain.

This rearrangement joins TRBV6-6 to TRBJ1-1; D is unresolved. CDR3 length equals 14 residues. The germline CDR1 and CDR2 sequences are MNHNY and SVGAGI (reference sequence). Trimming took off 3 bases at V and 1 base at J, with 9 bases between the two ends. The CDR3 sequence: CASSYAEKNTEAFF. In nucleotides, the CDR3 is TGTGCCAGCAGTTATGCCGAGAAGAACACTGAAGCTTTCTTT.

The chain joins TRBV5-1 to TRBJ1-1, with 10 bases that match TRBD1. Germline V lookup: CDR1 SGHRS, CDR2 YFSETQ. There are 14 residues in the CDR3. J lost 10 bases, V lost 4 bases, and 10 bases had no gene match. CDR3 in DNA: TGCGCCAGCAGCGCAGGACAGGGGGACTCTTTAGCTTTCTTT. Translating gives CASSAGQGDSLAFF.

This sequence joins TRBV3-1 (or the pseudogene TRBV3-2) and TRBJ1-5; the D is unclear. Germline values: CDR1 LGHDT, CDR2 YNNKEL (reference sequence). The CDR3 sequence is 16 residues long. The V and J ends lost 3 bases and 5 bases respectively, with 17 bases between them. The CDR3 coding sequence is TGTGCCAGCAGCCATCCCGCCTTCCCAAGCGATCAGCCCCAGCATTTT. This gives the protein CASSHPAFPSDQPQHF.

This chain links TRBV11-2 with TRBJ2-1; 7 nucleotides match TRBD1. Germline V gene sequence: CDR1 SGHAT, CDR2 FQNNGV. This CDR3 spans 14 amino acids. Unmatched junction bases numbered 3, after V lost 4 bases and J lost 3 bases. CDR3 DNA sequence: TGTGCCAGCAGCTCCCAGGGGGTCTACAATGAGCAGTTCTTC. This translates into CASSSQGVYNEQFF. The entire variable domain, with the rest obtained from reference TRBV11-2 and TRBJ2-1, is as follows: EAGVAQSPRYKIIEKRQSVAFWCNPISGHATLYWYQQILGQGPKLLIQFQNNGVVDDSQLPKDRFSAERLKGVDSTLKIQPAKLEDSAVYLCASSSQGVYNEQFFGPGTRLTVL.

V usage is TRBV5-6 and J usage is TRBJ1-2, with TRBD1 matching over 11 bases. V was pared by 3 bases and J by 8 bases, with 3 bases of the junction left unmatched. CDR1 is SGHDT, CDR2 YYEEEE, per germline. CDR3 length: 13 residues. CDR3 in DNA: TGTGCCAGCAGCTGGGACAGGGGGAGCGGCTACACCTTC. Translating gives CASSWDRGSGYTF.